The 23 T cell receptor beta chains presented below share a single source sample, sequenced in a study of blood T cell repertoires in COVID-19. Repertoires were generated with immunoSEQ multiplex PCR, while TCRdb's copy carries only in-frame clones and drops some. The sample lists 150,000 to 200,000 clones, approximately 89% occurring once. Sequenced: peripheral blood. Receptors originate from a man between 65 and 80 years old with acute or convalescent COVID-19.

This clone is a singleton in its sample. The chain couples TRBV19 to TRBJ2-5; D unresolved. Germline V CDR1 and CDR2: LNHDA, SQIVND (reference sequence). Trimming took 3 bases from V and 0 from J, leaving 5 bases between them. The CDR3 runs 13 residues. As DNA, the CDR3 is TGTGCCAGTAGTATCAGGAACCAAGAGACCCAGTACTTC. This translates into CASSIRNQETQYF. Supplemented by reference TRBV19 and TRBJ2-5, the full variable domain reads DGGITQSPKYLFRKEGQNVTLSCEQNLNHDAMYWYRQDPGQGLRLIYYSQIVNDFQKGDIAEGYSVSREKKESFPLTVTSAQKNPTAFYLCASSIRNQETQYFGPGTRLLVL.

V gene TRBV7-9 combines with J gene TRBJ2-7, with TRBD2 matching 11 bases. The CDR3 has 14 amino acids. Losses at the gene ends were 6 bases for V and 3 bases for J; bases not matched to a gene: 4. Germline V gene data show CDR1 as SEHNR and CDR2 as FQNEAQ (reference sequence). CDR3 nucleotides: TGTGCCAGCAGTTCCGGGACTAGCGGCTACGAGCAGTACTTC. Amino acids: CASSSGTSGYEQYF.

This clone was observed a single time. The chain is built from TRBV5-1 and TRBJ1-1; unclear D gene. This CDR3 is 14 amino acids long. Trimming stripped 1 base from V and 1 base from J, with 8 bases between. The germline V gene encodes CDR1 SGHRS and CDR2 YFSETQ. DNA for the CDR3: TGCGCCAGCAGCTTGATCGGTTCGAACACTGAAGCTTTCTTT. Amino acids: CASSLIGSNTEAFF.

V and J are TRBV11-2 and TRBJ2-1, with TRBD1 as a possible D gene (6 bases). V was cut by 5 bases and J by 8 bases, with 19 bases left in between. The germline V gene has CDR1 SGHAT and CDR2 FQNNGV. The CDR3 has 15 residues. This chain's CDR3 is CASSQRLDGGDEQFF. DNA of the CDR3: TGTGCCAGCAGCCAAAGGTTAGATGGGGGCGATGAGCAGTTCTTC.

V usage is TRBV18 and J usage is TRBJ2-2; 9 bases are shared with TRBD2. CDR3 length: 15 amino acids. Unmatched junction bases numbered 1, after V lost 2 bases and J lost 3 bases. The germline V gene has CDR1 KGHSH and CDR2 LQKENI. CDR3 residues: CASSPASGDTGELFF. In DNA form, the CDR3 reads TGTGCCAGCTCACCAGCTAGCGGGGACACCGGGGAGCTGTTTTTT.

The chain recombines TRBV6-5 with TRBJ1-3; 7 bases are a match to TRBD1. Germline V gene lookup returns CDR1 MNHEY and CDR2 SVGAGI. The CDR3 runs 15 residues. J gave up 4 bases and V 6 bases, and 9 bases lay outside the gene matches. CDR3 in DNA: TGTGCCAGCAGAGTAACAGGGGTGGGGGGAAACACCATATATTTT. Its protein product is CASRVTGVGGNTIYF.

The chain joins TRBV5-8 to TRBJ1-5, with D maybe TRBD1 (6 bases). The length of the CDR3 is 16 residues. Germline lookup yields CDR1 SGHTS and CDR2 YDEGEE. V was trimmed by 0 bases and J by 6 bases, leaving 16 bases between them. In DNA form, the CDR3 reads TGTGCCAGCAGCTTGGTAGAAATCAGGGGCGGTCAGCCCCAGCATTTT. Residues: CASSLVEIRGGQPQHF.

This chain uses TRBV2 with TRBJ2-7, with D perhaps TRBD1 (6 bases). Germline CDR1 SNHLY, CDR2 FYNNEI. V lost 6 bases and J lost 3, with 12 bases in between. This CDR3 comprises 13 residues. The CDR3 reads CASRLEQGYEQYF. The CDR3 nucleotides read TGTGCCAGCAGACTCGAACAGGGCTACGAGCAGTACTTC.

In this sample, this clone turned up once. This chain connects TRBV6-5 to TRBJ1-1, with D perhaps TRBD1 (5 bases). V was clipped by 2 bases and J by 1 base, with 8 bases between them. Per the germline V gene, CDR1 is MNHEY and CDR2 is SVGAGI. This CDR3 has 14 amino acids. The CDR3: CASSYDRGNTEAFF. DNA for the CDR3: TGTGCCAGCAGTTACGACAGAGGGAACACTGAAGCTTTCTTT.

The rearrangement links TRBV5-1 to TRBJ1-1; D call uncertain. Germline lookup yields CDR1 SGHRS and CDR2 YFSETQ. The CDR3 is made up of 15 amino acids. V gave up 0 bases and J gave up 1 base, with 10 bases separating them. This chain's CDR3 is CASSLVPGQNTEAFF. In DNA, the CDR3 is TGCGCCAGCAGCTTGGTGCCAGGTCAGAACACTGAAGCTTTCTTT. Supplemented by reference TRBV5-1 and TRBJ1-1, the full variable domain reads KAGVTQTPRYLIKTRGQQVTLSCSPISGHRSVSWYQQTPGQGLQFLFEYFSETQRNKGNFPGRFSGRQFSNSRSEMNVSTLELGDSALYLCASSLVPGQNTEAFFGQGTRLTVV.

The CDR3 nucleotides are TGTGCCAGCACCCCGAATCGGACTTTCTCCTACAATGAGCAGTTCTTC. It codes for CASTPNRTFSYNEQFF. The chain links TRBV7-8 to TRBJ2-1; D is possibly TRBD2 (5 bases). V lost 7 bases, J lost 0 bases, and 16 bases lay in between. Looked up from germline, CDR1 is SGHVS and CDR2 is FQNEAQ. This CDR3 comprises 16 residues.

The rearrangement joins TRBV3-1 (or the pseudogene TRBV3-2) to TRBJ2-1; 13 bases map to TRBD2. The J segment lost 4 bases and the V segment lost 6 bases, leaving 3 bases of the junction unmatched. Per germline, CDR1 LGHDT and CDR2 YNNKEL (reference sequence). The CDR3 runs 15 residues. The CDR3 nucleotides are TGTGCCAGCAGAAGACTAGCGGGAGGTTACAATGAGCAGTTCTTC. This encodes CASRRLAGGYNEQFF.

V gene TRBV5-1 combines with J gene TRBJ2-7; 12 nucleotides match TRBD2. The V segment lost 4 bases and the J segment 6 bases; nucleotides outside the gene matches: 14. Germline assignment: CDR1 SGHRS and CDR2 YFSETQ. The CDR3 runs 17 residues. CDR3 DNA sequence: TGCGCCAGCAGCCCGGGACTAGCGGGCGGAACCGTCTCCGAGCAGTACTTC. Translated: CASSPGLAGGTVSEQYF.

The CDR3 coding sequence is TGTGCCAGCAGCCGATACGGGGATGGCTACACCTTC. The encoded protein is CASSRYGDGYTF. The chain joins TRBV3-1 (or the pseudogene TRBV3-2) to TRBJ1-2; no clear D. This CDR3 spans 12 amino acids. Germline lookup yields CDR1 LGHDT and CDR2 YNNKEL (reference sequence). Between the trimmed V and J ends, which lost 4 bases and 6 bases, there was a span of 9 bases.

This clone was picked up a small number of times. This chain links TRBV27 with TRBJ2-1; D is perhaps TRBD1 (6 bases). The CDR3 has 14 residues. The V end lost 5 bases, the J end lost 3 bases, and 11 bases lay between the germline ends. CDR1 is MNHEY, CDR2 SMNVEV, per germline (reference sequence). The chain's CDR3 is CASSGRDIYNEQFF. The CDR3 nucleotides are TGTGCCAGCAGTGGCCGGGACATCTACAATGAGCAGTTCTTC.

The chain has TRBV28 and TRBJ2-1, with 8 bases lining up with TRBD2. Germline lookup yields CDR1 MDHEN and CDR2 SYDVKM. The CDR3 length is 16 residues. Losses at the gene ends were 5 bases for V and 7 bases for J; bases not matched to a gene: 13. The CDR3 DNA reads as TGTGCCAGCAGTGCTTGGGAAGCGGGAGAACTTAATGAGCAGTTCTTC. Translating gives CASSAWEAGELNEQFF.

The chain links TRBV28 to TRBJ1-4; D remains ambiguous. Germline V gene sequence: CDR1 MDHEN, CDR2 SYDVKM. CDR3 size: 14 residues. The V gene lost 8 bases and the J gene lost 0 bases, with 10 bases spanning the gap. DNA for the CDR3: TGTGCCAGCGGTGGTAGCTCAACTAATGAAAAACTGTTTTTT. It codes for CASGGSSTNEKLFF.

CDR3 sequence reads: CASSFSYAGPGPQHF. CDR3 nucleotide sequence: TGTGCCAGCAGTTTCTCATACGCAGGGCCGGGGCCCCAGCATTTT. V is TRBV27 and J is TRBJ1-5, with D possibly TRBD1 on 5 matching bases. Trimming shortened V by 3 bases and J by 9 bases, and 18 bases separated the two germline ends. The CDR3 totals 15 residues. The V gene's germline CDR1 is MNHEY and CDR2 SMNVEV (reference sequence).

The chain combines TRBV5-6 with TRBJ2-1, with D maybe TRBD2 (5 bases). Trimming left V 2 bases short and J 9 bases short, with 12 bases between. The CDR3 extends over 13 amino acids. Germline V lookup: CDR1 SGHDT, CDR2 YYEEEE. CDR3 sequence (DNA): TGTGCCAGCAGCTTAACCCCGGCGGGTGAGCAGTTCTTC. It encodes CASSLTPAGEQFF.

The chain carries TRBV20-1 and TRBJ2-7; D ambiguous. In germline, CDR1 is DFQATT, CDR2 SNEGSKA (reference sequence). This CDR3 has 11 amino acids. Trimming stripped 6 bases from V and 0 bases from J, with 6 bases between. CDR3 sequence: CSAHVSYEQYF. The CDR3 DNA is TGCAGTGCCCATGTCTCCTACGAGCAGTACTTC.

The genes are TRBV20-1 and TRBJ2-3; TRBD2 matches at 9 bases. With V trimmed by 3 bases and J by 2 bases, 3 bases remained unmatched. Germline V gene lookup returns CDR1 DFQATT and CDR2 SNEGSKA (reference sequence). The CDR3 runs to 14 residues. DNA of the CDR3: TGCAGTGCTAGTAGCGGGGGAGACACAGATACGCAGTATTTT. Protein sequence: CSASSGGDTDTQYF.

V usage is TRBV28 and J usage is TRBJ2-7, with TRBD2 matching 11 bases. The length of the CDR3 is 14 residues. V was pared by 8 bases and J by 2 bases, with 5 bases of the junction left unmatched. Germline V gives CDR1 MDHEN, CDR2 SYDVKM. CDR3 sequence: CASASGGLAYEQYF. DNA for the CDR3: TGTGCCAGCGCTAGCGGGGGGTTGGCCTACGAGCAGTACTTC.

This chain uses TRBV5-1 with TRBJ2-7, with TRBD2 as a possible D gene (5 bases). This CDR3 has 13 residues. The V and J ends lost 7 bases and 6 bases respectively, with 17 bases between them. The germline V gene has CDR1 SGHRS and CDR2 YFSETQ. In DNA, the CDR3 is TGCGCCAGCGCCCGCGAGGAGGAGTCCGAGCAGTACTTC. It yields the protein CASAREEESEQYF.